The source of this T cell receptor beta chain is a study of cytomegalovirus exposure and HLA in healthy donors. Researchers ran the PCR with 60 Vbeta and 13 Jbeta primers. Using immunoSEQ multiplex PCR, the repertoire was profiled, and TCRdb retains in-frame clones only, with some absent. The data show roughly 200,000 clones, nearly 80% seen once. Broader study findings: TRBV6-2, TRBV6-3 and some other V segments were excluded as indistinguishable. Follow-up analysis later connected one missense variant in DCLRE1C with trimming of TCR beta V- and J-genes.

V lost 8 bases, J lost 7 bases, and 18 bases stayed unmatched. The length of the CDR3 is 17 residues. Germline V lookup: CDR1 WNHNN, CDR2 SYGVQD (reference sequence). This clone was seen a handful of times. Its antigen remains unknown. Despite likely unrecorded immune exposures, the donors were nominally healthy at the time of sampling. This TCR was sampled from a female donor in good health and CMV-seronegative. This rearrangement joins TRBV10-1 to TRBJ2-1; TRBD1 matches 9 bases. The source material was PBMCs. CDR3 in DNA: TGCGCCAGCCGTATTACGCCGGGACAGGGAGATAAGAATGAGCAGTTCTTC. Residues: CASRITPGQGDKNEQFF.